What follows are 20 T cell receptor beta chains derived from one specimen sequenced in a study of beta chain features in type 1 diabetes. Since all of the isolated RNA was reverse transcribed, expressed TCRB transcripts were what got sequenced. Data came from immunoSEQ multiplex PCR; TCRdb stores just in-frame clones and leaves some out. The data show around 250,000 clones, 13% to 15% seen once. The sample was naive CD4+ T cells from blood. Receptor source: a woman aged 35 to 49 in good health.

This chain joins TRBV5-4 and TRBJ2-5; TRBD1 aligns across 7 bases. J gave up 3 bases and V 5 bases, and 4 bases lay outside the gene matches. The CDR3 runs 13 residues. In germline, CDR1 is SGHNT, CDR2 YYREEE (reference sequence). CDR3 coding DNA: TGTGCCAGCAGGCATGACAGGGAAGAGACCCAGTACTTC. Protein: CASRHDREETQYF.

The chain uses TRBV5-4 and TRBJ1-2; a weak D match, TRBD1 (6 bases). The germline gives CDR1 SGHNT, CDR2 YYREEE (reference sequence). V was shortened by 3 bases and J by 4 bases, with 13 bases between the two germline ends. The CDR3 has 14 residues. The CDR3 is CASSSFRGSYGYTF. The CDR3 DNA follows: TGTGCCAGCAGCTCCTTCAGGGGTAGCTATGGCTACACCTTC. Full variable domain (missing parts from reference TRBV5-4 and TRBJ1-2): ETGVTQSPTHLIKTRGQQVTLRCSSQSGHNTVSWYQQALGQGPQFIFQYYREEENGRGNFPPRFSGLQFPNYSSELNVNALELDDSALYLCASSSFRGSYGYTFGSGTRLTVV.

The J gene is TRBJ2-1, the V gene TRBV21-1; no DNA check was done on the table's D call, TRBD2. TRBV21-1 represents a pseudogene. This CDR3 is built from 14 residues. CDR3 sequence reads: CASRVAGAIGEQFF. In nucleotides, the CDR3 is TGTGCCAGCAGGGTAGCGGGGGCAATCGGTGAGCAGTTCTTC.

The CDR3 region is CASSLWTSGGNEQFF. DNA of the CDR3: TGTGCCAGCAGTTTGTGGACTAGCGGGGGCAATGAGCAGTTCTTC. This chain connects TRBV28 to TRBJ2-1, with 13 bases matching TRBD2. In germline, CDR1 is MDHEN, CDR2 SYDVKM. V gave up 3 bases and J gave up 6 bases; unmatched junction bases: 2. There are 15 residues in the CDR3.

The sample holds a few counts of this clone. This chain connects TRBV27 to TRBJ1-2; 9 bases align to TRBD1. Germline assignment: CDR1 MNHEY and CDR2 SMNVEV (reference sequence). The CDR3 is 15 amino acids. V dropped 5 bases and J dropped 5; count of bases not matched to a gene: 9. CDR3 sequence (DNA): TGTGCCAGCAGTAGCAACAACAGGGGGCATTATGGCTACACCTTC. Protein sequence: CASSSNNRGHYGYTF.

V and J are TRBV7-2 and TRBJ2-1; 14 nucleotides agree with TRBD2. Germline CDR1 is SGHTA and CDR2 is FQGNSA. Losses at the gene ends were 4 bases for V and 4 bases for J; bases not matched to a gene: 9. There are 18 residues in the CDR3. The chain's CDR3 is CASSYTTSGGAWYNEQFF. The CDR3 region has the DNA TGTGCCAGCAGCTACACGACTAGCGGGGGGGCCTGGTACAATGAGCAGTTCTTC. The variable domain in full, completed from reference TRBV7-2 and TRBJ2-1, reads GAGVSQSPSNKVTEKGKDVELRCDPISGHTALYWYRQSLGQGLEFLIYFQGNSAPDKSGLPSDRFSAERTGGSVSTLTIQRTQQEDSAVYLCASSYTTSGGAWYNEQFFGPGTRLTVL.

The rearrangement joins TRBV6-6 to TRBJ1-2, with TRBD1 matching over 8 bases. The CDR3 loop spans 13 amino acids. Trimming at V came to 6 bases and at J to 6 bases, leaving 6 bases not matched to a gene. Germline assignment: CDR1 MNHNY and CDR2 SVGAGI (reference sequence). CDR3 sequence (DNA): TGTGCCAGCAGACTGCAGGGGGCGGATGGCTACACCTTC. It yields the protein CASRLQGADGYTF.

This clone was counted only a few times. The CDR3 protein is CASSYNRGDNEKLFF. CDR3 nucleotides: TGTGCCAGCAGCTATAACAGGGGCGATAATGAAAAACTGTTTTTT. The J gene is TRBJ1-4, the V gene TRBV7-9; 7 bases line up with TRBD1. Germline CDR1 and CDR2: SEHNR and FQNEAQ (reference sequence). The junction had 6 bases not matched to a gene; V was cut back by 4 bases and J by 4 bases. The CDR3 runs to 15 residues.

This clone was counted a few times. The chain carries TRBV11-2 and TRBJ2-5; D is perhaps TRBD1 (6 bases). Germline CDR1 and CDR2: SGHAT and FQNNGV. CDR3 length: 17 residues. V was shortened by 1 base and J by 4 bases, with 19 bases between the two germline ends. CDR3 bases: TGTGCCAGCAGCTTAGGGCAAACAGGGTTCGGCTCAGAGACCCAGTACTTC. It translates to CASSLGQTGFGSETQYF.

This clone was counted only a few times. This chain uses TRBV18 with TRBJ1-4; D is uncertain. The germline V and J ends were trimmed by 6 bases and 7 bases, with 15 bases remaining between them. Per germline, CDR1 KGHSH and CDR2 LQKENI. The CDR3 totals 14 residues. Here the CDR3 DNA reads TGTGCCAGCTCTCCGGAGGGTAGTCGTGAAAAACTGTTTTTT. It translates to CASSPEGSREKLFF.

Only a few counts were recorded for this clone. The chain recombines TRBV6-5 with TRBJ1-5, with a possible D match to TRBD1 (6 bases). The germline gives CDR1 MNHEY, CDR2 SVGAGI. Deletions cut 6 bases from V and 4 bases from J, with 10 bases between. The CDR3 has 13 amino acids. The CDR3 protein is CASRFQGNQPQHF. DNA for the CDR3: TGTGCCAGCAGATTTCAGGGGAATCAGCCCCAGCATTTT.

This clone appeared a few times. The chain has TRBV15 and TRBJ2-1; perhaps TRBD1 as D (6 bases). CDR1 is LNHNV and CDR2 is YYDKDF in the germline V gene (reference sequence). CDR3 length: 14 residues. The V gene lost 1 base and the J gene lost 7 bases, with 11 bases spanning the gap. CDR3 bases: TGTGCCACCAGCAGAGTCAGGGGAGTTAATGAGCAGTTCTTC. This translates into CATSRVRGVNEQFF. The whole variable domain, filled in from reference TRBV15 and TRBJ2-1, reads DAMVIQNPRYQVTQFGKPVTLSCSQTLNHNVMYWYQQKSSQAPKLLFHYYDKDFNNEADTPDNFQSRRPNTSFCFLDIRSPGLGDTAMYLCATSRVRGVNEQFFGPGTRLTVL.

The chain links TRBV7-9 to TRBJ1-5; tentatively, D is TRBD1 (6 bases). Germline assignment: CDR1 SEHNR and CDR2 FQNEAQ (reference sequence). Between the trimmed V and J ends, which lost 5 bases and 8 bases, there was a span of 10 bases. The CDR3 contains 12 residues. CDR3 sequence (DNA): TGTGCCAGCAGCCGCAGGGGTGAGCCCCAGCATTTT. Its protein product is CASSRRGEPQHF.

The genes are TRBV4-1 and TRBJ2-5, with TRBD2 matching over 7 bases. CDR3 length: 13 residues. V gave up 1 base and J gave up 5 bases; unmatched junction bases: 1. CDR1 is MGHRA and CDR2 is YSYEKL in the germline V gene. CDR3 amino acids: CASSQVGRETQYF. The CDR3 DNA reads as TGCGCCAGCAGCCAAGTCGGGAGGGAGACCCAGTACTTC.

This sequence joins TRBV4-3 and TRBJ1-1; D remains unclear. CDR1 and CDR2 (germline): LGHNA, YSLEER. The length of the CDR3 is 13 residues. V was shortened by 1 base and J by 3 bases, with 6 bases between the two germline ends. The CDR3 is CASSQGRYTEAFF. The CDR3 coding sequence is TGCGCCAGCAGCCAAGGCAGGTACACTGAAGCTTTCTTT.

V gene TRBV7-2 combines with J gene TRBJ1-4; no clear D. Germline V gene data show CDR1 as SGHTA and CDR2 as FQGNSA. The V and J ends lost 6 bases and 7 bases respectively, with 18 bases between them. This CDR3 region has 15 residues. The CDR3 spells CASRVTPSGGEKLFF. DNA of the CDR3: TGTGCCAGCAGGGTAACCCCGTCTGGAGGTGAAAAACTGTTTTTT.

This clone came up a few times. The gene calls are TRBV5-4 and TRBJ1-6; the D gene is possibly TRBD1 (6 bases). The germline V and J ends were trimmed by 2 bases and 7 bases, with 13 bases remaining between them. The CDR3 has 15 residues. The V gene's germline CDR1 is SGHNT and CDR2 YYREEE (reference sequence). CDR3 sequence reads: CASSFWGRINSPLHF. In DNA form, the CDR3 reads TGTGCCAGCAGCTTTTGGGGGCGGATCAATTCACCCCTCCACTTT.

The chain employs TRBV10-3 and TRBJ1-2; 8 bases line up with TRBD1. With 3 bases clipped from V and 8 bases from J, the junction kept 8 bases outside the gene matches. Germline CDR1 ENHRY, CDR2 SYGVKD. CDR3 size: 14 residues. The DNA for the CDR3 is TGTGCCATCAGTGAATCGGACAGGGTTGGAGGCTACACCTTC. The encoded protein is CAISESDRVGGYTF.

V gene TRBV19 combines with J gene TRBJ2-7; D perhaps matches TRBD2 (5 bases). V was clipped by 5 bases and J by 7 bases, with 15 bases between them. The CDR3 is 13 residues long. Per germline, CDR1 LNHDA and CDR2 SQIVND (reference sequence). CDR3 protein: CASSHPGFGEQYF. CDR3 nucleotide sequence: TGTGCCAGTAGTCACCCGGGGTTTGGGGAGCAGTACTTC.

Ten or more counts support this clone. The chain joins TRBV4-1 to TRBJ2-6; weak D call: TRBD1 (6 bases). CDR3 length: 16 amino acids. Germline V gene lookup returns CDR1 MGHRA and CDR2 YSYEKL. V was trimmed by 9 bases and J by 1 base, leaving 16 bases between them. CDR3 in amino acids: CASRPPGTSGANVLTF. Written as DNA, the CDR3 is TGCGCCAGTAGACCCCCCGGGACATCTGGGGCCAACGTCCTGACTTTC.